These 14 T cell receptor beta chains were sequenced from one sample in a study of shared clonotypes between healthy human individuals. Assay used: immunoSEQ multiplex PCR; TCRdb lists only in-frame clones, some missing. Found here are 100,000 or so clones, around half of them singletons; the top ten hold about 14%. Material for sequencing was PBMCs. All receptors come from a woman aged 40 to 50 in good health. Some clones in this sample may be carry-over from other donors' samples.

The chain is built from TRBV5-1 and TRBJ1-1, with D possibly TRBD1 on 5 matching bases. The CDR3 extends over 14 amino acids. The germline V gene has CDR1 SGHRS and CDR2 YFSETQ. Trimming left V 0 bases short and J 3 bases short, with 9 bases between. CDR3 residues: CASSLAQGYTEAFF. The CDR3, as DNA: TGCGCCAGCAGCTTGGCCCAGGGATACACTGAAGCTTTCTTT.

In DNA form, the CDR3 reads TGTGCTAGTGGTTTGGCCAATCAGCCCCAGCATTTT. It is translated as CASGLANQPQHF. The V gene is TRBV12-5, the J gene TRBJ1-5, with D hard to call. Germline-derived CDR1 and CDR2 are LGHNT and FRNRAP. Between the trimmed V and J ends, which lost 1 base and 3 bases, there was a span of 1 base. The CDR3 is made up of 12 amino acids.

This clone was counted only a few times. This chain's CDR3 is CASSPTGPEAFF. As DNA, the CDR3 is TGTGCCAGCTCACCGACAGGGCCTGAAGCTTTCTTT. This sequence joins TRBV18 and TRBJ1-1; 7 bases line up with TRBD1. J lost 6 bases, V lost 3 bases, and 1 base had no gene match. There are 12 residues in the CDR3. Germline V gene lookup returns CDR1 KGHSH and CDR2 LQKENI.

V and J are TRBV6-5 and TRBJ2-3, with 8 bases identical to TRBD2. With 3 bases clipped from V and 2 bases from J, the junction kept 4 bases outside the gene matches. Per germline, CDR1 MNHEY and CDR2 SVGAGI. CDR3 size: 15 residues. CDR3 sequence: CASSYGREATDTQYF. Written as DNA, the CDR3 is TGTGCCAGCAGTTATGGGCGGGAGGCCACAGATACGCAGTATTTT.

As for this clone: A far more abundant clone sits one base away, making this likely a read error. The same CDR3 is also encoded by other DNA sequences in this sample. The V and J genes are TRBV27 and TRBJ1-5; no reliable D call. This CDR3 contains 13 residues. Trimming took off 6 bases at V and 4 bases at J, with 10 bases between the two ends. From germline, CDR1 is MNHEY and CDR2 SMNVEV (reference sequence). CDR3 sequence (DNA): TGTGCCAGCAGGGAGTTGGGTAATCAGCCCCAGCATTTT. Encoded protein: CASRELGNQPQHF.

V is TRBV7-3 and J is TRBJ2-1; 10 bases agree with TRBD2. The CDR3 consists of 15 residues. Germline V gives CDR1 SGHTA, CDR2 FQGTGA. V shed 3 bases, J shed 2 bases, and the junction held 1 base outside the gene matches. The CDR3 sequence: CASSFLAGAYNEQFF. The DNA for the CDR3 is TGTGCCAGCAGCTTTCTAGCGGGAGCCTACAATGAGCAGTTCTTC. The full variable domain, completed using reference TRBV7-3 and TRBJ2-1, is GAGVSQTPSNKVTEKGKYVELRCDPISGHTALYWYRQSLGQGPEFLIYFQGTGAADDSGLPNDRFFAVRPEGSVSTLKIQRTERGDSAVYLCASSFLAGAYNEQFFGPGTRLTVL.

This rearrangement joins TRBV7-9 to TRBJ2-5; TRBD2 matches at 7 bases. V was clipped by 7 bases and J by 7 bases; unmatched bases: 9. From germline, CDR1 is SEHNR and CDR2 FQNEAQ (reference sequence). The CDR3 spans 13 residues. The CDR3 reads CASTQTSFGTQYF. CDR3 bases: TGTGCCAGCACCCAGACTAGCTTCGGGACCCAGTACTTC.

At least ten counts were recorded for this clone. The chain employs TRBV28 and TRBJ1-5; 9 bases map to TRBD1. CDR3 length: 19 residues. CDR1 is MDHEN and CDR2 is SYDVKM in the germline V gene. The ends lost 2 bases at V and 1 base at J; junction bases unmatched: 12. The CDR3 region has the DNA TGTGCCAGCAGTTTACTTTGGACAGGGGCGAGTAGGAGCAATCAGCCCCAGCATTTT. Encoded protein: CASSLLWTGASRSNQPQHF. Looking up the rest from reference TRBV28 and TRBJ1-5 gives the full variable domain: DVKVTQSSRYLVKRTGEKVFLECVQDMDHENMFWYRQDPGLGLRLIYFSYDVKMKEKGDIPEGYSVSREKKERFSLILESASTNQTSMYLCASSLLWTGASRSNQPQHFGDGTRLSIL.

The J gene is TRBJ2-1, the V gene TRBV7-8; D might be TRBD2 (6 bases). Germline V gives CDR1 SGHVS, CDR2 FQNEAQ. The V end was cut by 3 bases, the J end by 7 bases, with 13 bases between. This CDR3 region has 14 residues. The DNA for the CDR3 is TGTGCCAGCAGCTTCGATAGGGCGGGAAATGAGCAGTTCTTC. Its translation: CASSFDRAGNEQFF.

A note on this clone: The germline gene is not matched at one end of the junction; a read error may be the cause. The V gene is TRBV9, the J gene TRBJ1-1; 8 bases map to TRBD1. The germline V gene has CDR1 SGDLS and CDR2 YYNGEE. This CDR3 is 17 amino acids long. CDR3: CASSARQGMEGNTETFF. The CDR3, as DNA: TGTGCCAGCAGCGCCCGACAGGGGATGGAGGGGAACACTGAAACTTTCTTT.

There are many counts of this clone. The rearrangement uses TRBV7-9 and TRBJ2-1; 7 bases line up with TRBD2. The ends lost 3 bases at V and 6 bases at J; junction bases unmatched: 8. Germline values: CDR1 SEHNR, CDR2 FQNEAQ (reference sequence). The length of the CDR3 is 15 residues. The CDR3 loop is CASSLVTGGPNEQFF. As DNA, the CDR3 is TGTGCCAGCAGCTTGGTTACGGGAGGACCCAATGAGCAGTTCTTC.

The chain has TRBV6-1 and TRBJ1-1, with a possible D match to TRBD1 (6 bases). Deletions cut 1 base from V and 5 bases from J, with 17 bases between. Germline values: CDR1 MNHNS, CDR2 SASEGT. The CDR3 length is 16 residues. CDR3 sequence: CASSEVWAGERTEAFF. In nucleotides, the CDR3 is TGTGCCAGCAGTGAAGTCTGGGCAGGGGAGAGGACTGAAGCTTTCTTT.

This clone was seen at least ten times. The chain recombines TRBV7-2 with TRBJ2-7; 8 bases are a match to TRBD2. V was clipped by 5 bases and J by 4 bases; unmatched bases: 4. The CDR3 is 13 amino acids. Germline V gene lookup returns CDR1 SGHTA and CDR2 FQGNSA. The CDR3 protein is CASSVSGSYEQYF. In nucleotides, the CDR3 is TGTGCCAGCAGCGTGAGCGGGAGTTACGAGCAGTACTTC.

In this sample, this clone turned up a few times. The genes are TRBV15 and TRBJ1-2; D is uncertain. The CDR3 has 14 residues. The germline V gene has CDR1 LNHNV and CDR2 YYDKDF (reference sequence). V lost 0 bases, J lost 8 bases, and 13 bases lay in between. The CDR3 DNA is TGTGCCACCAGCAGAGACCGACCCGGAACAGGCTACACCTTC. Its protein product is CATSRDRPGTGYTF. Based on the CDR3 plus reference TRBV15 and TRBJ1-2, the full variable domain is DAMVIQNPRYQVTQFGKPVTLSCSQTLNHNVMYWYQQKSSQAPKLLFHYYDKDFNNEADTPDNFQSRRPNTSFCFLDIRSPGLGDTAMYLCATSRDRPGTGYTFGSGTRLTVV.